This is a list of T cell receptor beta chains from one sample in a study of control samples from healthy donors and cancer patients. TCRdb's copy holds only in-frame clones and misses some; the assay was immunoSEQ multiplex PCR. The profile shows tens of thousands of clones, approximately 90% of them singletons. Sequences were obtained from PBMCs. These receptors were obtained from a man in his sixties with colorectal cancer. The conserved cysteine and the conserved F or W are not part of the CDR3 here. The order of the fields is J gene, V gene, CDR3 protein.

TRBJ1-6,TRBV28,ASSSSLGANSPLH
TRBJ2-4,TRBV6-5,ASSYGVATNIQY
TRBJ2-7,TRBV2,ASTELPGGRDEQY
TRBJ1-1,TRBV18,ASSPPTGFGTEAF
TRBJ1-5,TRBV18,ASSPLGQGGQPQH
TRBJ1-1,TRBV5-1,ASSKLGNGGRNTEAF
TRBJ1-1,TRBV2,ASSPQNTEAF
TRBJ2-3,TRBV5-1,ASSLARGRGDTQY
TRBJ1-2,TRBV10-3,AISESGSPNYGYT
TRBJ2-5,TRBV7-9,ASSLSTGFSETQY
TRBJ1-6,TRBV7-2,ASSPGGSYNSPLH
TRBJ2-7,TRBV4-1,ASSQGAVPYEQY
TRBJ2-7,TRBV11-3,ASSLAGQGIYEQY
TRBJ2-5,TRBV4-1,ASSQVPTSGGPQETQY
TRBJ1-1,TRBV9,ASSGQGGLGTEAF
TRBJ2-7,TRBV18,ASSPGGIHEQY
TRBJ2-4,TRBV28,ASKAAPLRQKLAKNIQY
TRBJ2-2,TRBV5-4,ASSLSASSTGELF
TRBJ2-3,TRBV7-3,ASSLGDDTDTQY
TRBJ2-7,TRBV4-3,ASSQGPGASSYEQY
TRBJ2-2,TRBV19,ASSTGPTGELF
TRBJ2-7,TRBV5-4,ASSPGDRAVYEQY
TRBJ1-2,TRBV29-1,SASSQGYGYT
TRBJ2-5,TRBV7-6,ASRDKPGSQETQY
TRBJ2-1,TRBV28,ASTHPLGQAYEQF
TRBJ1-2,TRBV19,ASTKQGIRYGYT
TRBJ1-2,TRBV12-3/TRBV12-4,ASSFLGLTGYT
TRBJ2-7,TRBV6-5,ASSPPGGYEQY
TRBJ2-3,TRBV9,ASSFTSGYTDTQY
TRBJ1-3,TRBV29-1,SVRRSGNTIY
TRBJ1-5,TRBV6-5,ASSQGQENQPQH
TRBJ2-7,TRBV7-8,ASSLARLAGGRTSYEQY
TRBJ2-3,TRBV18,ASSPNSESTDTQY
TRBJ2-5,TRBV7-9,ASSFAGRETQY
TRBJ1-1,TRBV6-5,ASTVDRRNTEAF
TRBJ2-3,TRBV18,ASSSLAGVFTDTQY
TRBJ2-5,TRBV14,ASSQGTGVYQETQY
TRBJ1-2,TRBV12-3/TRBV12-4,ASNIQGFYGYT
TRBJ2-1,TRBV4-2,ASGPQGGSEQF
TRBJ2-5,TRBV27,ASSPRLAGIQETQY
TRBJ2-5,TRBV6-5,ASSYQPGGGMKTQY
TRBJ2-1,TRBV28,ASSLTPKIAGDEQF
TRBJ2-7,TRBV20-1,SALVSYEQY
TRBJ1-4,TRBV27,ASSLGSFNEKLF
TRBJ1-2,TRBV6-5,ASSYNFGGLEGYT
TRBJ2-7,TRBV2,ASPSDRDNTYEQY
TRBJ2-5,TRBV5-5,ASSLAGLLKETQY
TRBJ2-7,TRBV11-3,ASSSDSIYEQY
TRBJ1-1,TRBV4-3,ASSQDLWQPNTEAF
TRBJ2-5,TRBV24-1,ATDRSLGAETQY
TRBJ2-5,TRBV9,ASTPTLGQGETQY
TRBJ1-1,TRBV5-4,ASSLERGGNAEAF
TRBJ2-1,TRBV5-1,ASSLVRGGGSLVEQF
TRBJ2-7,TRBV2,ASSEARTGLDEQY
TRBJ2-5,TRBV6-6,ASSRTSGGVETQY